This T cell receptor (beta chain) was sequenced during a study of Ad26.COV2.S vaccination and SARS-CoV-2 variants. At the level of the study: Once, or twice with 56 days between doses, Ad26.COV2.S was given intramuscularly.

Regarding treatment: 15 to 20 received Ad26.COV2.S at low or high dose, single or two shots; about 5 received placebo; per-sample allocation not given. The samples date from day 63 after the first vaccine or placebo injection. The CDR3 length is 15 residues. CDR1 and CDR2 from the germline V gene are SGHAT and FQNNGV. V was clipped by 3 bases and J by 8 bases; unmatched bases: 6. Using immunoSEQ multiplex PCR, the repertoire was profiled, and TCRdb retains in-frame clones only, with some absent. The data show some 340,000 clones, around four fifths seen once. This clone was counted only a few times. The gene calls are TRBV11-2 and TRBJ1-6; 8 nucleotides align to TRBD1. The source of this sequence is a person between 18 and 65 years old who received the Ad26.COV2.S COVID-19 vaccine or a placebo. The starting material was peripheral blood, obtained in a trial of Ad26.COV2.S vaccine versus placebo. CDR3 in amino acids: CASSFAGQGYSPLHF. The DNA for the CDR3 is TGTGCCAGCAGCTTTGCAGGACAGGGATATTCACCCCTCCACTTT.